The rows below give T cell receptor beta chains drawn from one sample of a study of quantifying T cell responses using KT2 cells. TCRdb re-called the UMI-ligation and nested PCR reads with MiXCR, one entry per CDR3 protein. The repertoire has approximately 60,000 distinct CDR3 sequences, roughly 12% of them found once; the top ten carry approximately 9.4%. Sequenced: PBMCs spiked with cells of the T cell clone KT2. All receptors derive from a human donor. Both conserved end residues are part of each CDR3. A D gene is named only where the DNA matches it firmly. Only some rows state a clone size, as once, few, many or a class for expanded clones.

medium-sized	.	TRBV6-4	TRBJ1-6	TGTGCCAGCAGTGACAGGGATAATTCACCCCTCCACTTT	CASSDRDNSPLHF
.	.	TRBV4-3	TRBJ2-1	TGCGCCAGCAGCCAAGATCGTATCTCTGGTTACAATGAGCAGTTCTTC	CASSQDRISGYNEQFF
few	TRBD2	TRBV2	TRBJ2-3	TGTGCCAGCATCCCCAACCGTATAGCGGGGGGCAGGGATACGCAGTATTTT	CASIPNRIAGGRDTQYF
.	.	TRBV19	TRBJ2-3	TGTGCCAGTAGTATCGGCCATGGCACAGATACGCAGTATTTT	CASSIGHGTDTQYF
many	.	TRBV20-1	TRBJ2-3	TGCAGTGCTAGAGTTTGGAAACAGGGATCGGATACGCAGTATTTT	CSARVWKQGSDTQYF
.	.	TRBV11-3	TRBJ2-2	TGTGCCAGCAGCTTGGTGAACACCGGGGAGCTGTTTTTT	CASSLVNTGELFF
.	TRBD1	TRBV18	TRBJ1-5	TGTGCCAGCTCACCGGCGAGACAGGGTAATCAGCCCCAGCATTTT	CASSPARQGNQPQHF
.	.	TRBV7-8	TRBJ1-5	TGTGCCAGCAGCTTAGGACAGATCGGTCAGCCCCAGCATTTT	CASSLGQIGQPQHF
many	TRBD1	TRBV18	TRBJ1-2	TGTGCCAGCTCACCTGCATTCAGGGGGCCGGATGGCTACACCTTC	CASSPAFRGPDGYTF
.	.	TRBV3-1	TRBJ1-1	TGTGCCAGCAGCCGACGGTTGCACACTGAAGCTTTCTTT	CASSRRLHTEAFF
many	TRBD1	TRBV4-1	TRBJ1-2	TGCGCCAGCAGCCTCGGGACAGGGGCGACTTATGGCTACACCTTC	CASSLGTGATYGYTF
few	TRBD1	TRBV12-3/TRBV12-4	TRBJ2-1	TGTGCCAGCAGCCCCGGGACAGGGGGCGGTTATGAGCAGTTCTTC	CASSPGTGGGYEQFF
.	TRBD2	TRBV11-3	TRBJ2-2	TGTGCCAGCAGCTATCTAGCGGGAGGGCCGGTCACCGGGGAGCTGTTTTTT	CASSYLAGGPVTGELFF
few	.	TRBV6-1	TRBJ2-7	TGTGCCAGCAGTGAAGCTTACGAGCAGTACTTC	CASSEAYEQYF
.	TRBD2	TRBV2	TRBJ2-3	TGTGCCAGAGCCGGGACTAGTAGGGATACGCAGTATTTT	CARAGTSRDTQYF
.	TRBD2	TRBV29-1	TRBJ2-1	TGCAGCGTTGAGGGACTAGCGGGAGTGGTGGAGCAGTTCTTC	CSVEGLAGVVEQFF
many	TRBD1	TRBV20-1	TRBJ2-7	TGCAGTGCTAGCCCCGGGGAGACAGGGGTCGAGTTTTTCTCCTACGAGCAGTACTTC	CSASPGETGVEFFSYEQYF
.	.	TRBV18	TRBJ2-3	TGTGCCAGCTCACCGGGGGGGCAGCCAGATACGCAGTATTTT	CASSPGGQPDTQYF
.	.	TRBV15	TRBJ1-3	TGTGCCACCAGCAGAGACCCTGGGGTCTCTGGAAACACCATATATTTT	CATSRDPGVSGNTIYF
.	.	TRBV1	TRBJ2-7	TGCACCAGCAGCCAAGTCGGGGGAAGCTCCTACGAGCAGTACTTC	CTSSQVGGSSYEQYF
.	TRBD2	TRBV12-5	TRBJ2-3	TGTGCTAGTGGTTTGCCACTGGAGCGGGAGAGGACAGATACGCAGAATTTT	CASGLPLERERTDTQNF
.	.	TRBV3-1	TRBJ1-2	TGTGCCAGCAGCCAAGATGGGGGGGCTTCAGGTGGCTACACCTTC	CASSQDGGASGGYTF
.	TRBD2	TRBV10-2	TRBJ2-1	TGCGCCAGCAGTGAGTCAGGTAGCGGGCCGTTCTTC	CASSESGSGPFF
.	.	TRBV7-8	TRBJ2-1	TGTGCCAGCAGCTTACTTGGGGGAGCGGCCTCCTACAATGAGCAGTTCTTC	CASSLLGGAASYNEQFF
many	.	TRBV12-3/TRBV12-4	TRBJ2-5	TGTGCCAGCAGTTTAGCGACGGAGACCCAGTACTTC	CASSLATETQYF
few	.	TRBV6-5	TRBJ1-5	TGTGCCAGCAGTTTAGGTAGCAATCAGCCCCAGCATTTT	CASSLGSNQPQHF
many	TRBD2	TRBV6-6	TRBJ2-1	TGTGCCAGCAGTTTTCTAGCGGGGGGGAGGAACGCCTACAATGAGCAGTTCTTC	CASSFLAGGRNAYNEQFF
few	.	TRBV11-3	TRBJ1-1	TGTGCCAGCACCGCAAGAGACCACACTGAAGCTTTCTTT	CASTARDHTEAFF
few	TRBD2	TRBV6-4	TRBJ2-5	TGTGCCAGCAGTCAACTAGCGGGAAAAGAGACCCAGTACTTC	CASSQLAGKETQYF
.	.	TRBV25-1	TRBJ1-5	TGTGCCAGCAGTGAAAGGGGGGCTAGCAATCAGCCCCAGCATTTT	CASSERGASNQPQHF
.	TRBD2	TRBV29-1	TRBJ2-1	TGCAGCGTTAGCCCCCGGCTAGCGGGAAACAATGAGCAGTTCTTC	CSVSPRLAGNNEQFF
few	TRBD1	TRBV7-9	TRBJ2-3	TGTGCCAGCAGCGCGAAAGGGACAGTCACAGATACGCAGTATTTT	CASSAKGTVTDTQYF